These 27 T cell receptor beta chains were all obtained from the same sample, sequenced in a study of CD8+ T cells in alopecia areata. cDNA reverse transcribed from extracted RNA served as the sequencing template. TCRdb's copy holds only in-frame clones and misses some; the assay was immunoSEQ multiplex PCR. The data hold approximately 120,000 clones, with about 50% observed a single time. Sequencing was performed on NKG2D-low CD8+ T cells sorted from blood. The receptors here all came from a human donor with alopecia areata.

This clone was observed a handful of times. The chain recombines TRBV28 with TRBJ2-1; no definite D call. V lost 4 bases and J lost 5, with 3 bases in between. Germline V gene data show CDR1 as MDHEN and CDR2 as SYDVKM. The CDR3 is 11 amino acids. CDR3 amino acids: CASSWNNEQFF. The CDR3 DNA is TGTGCCAGCAGTTGGAACAATGAGCAGTTCTTC.

The chain is built from TRBV27 and TRBJ2-3; the match to TRBD1 covers 9 bases. The CDR3 loop spans 12 amino acids. Germline V lookup: CDR1 MNHEY, CDR2 SMNVEV (reference sequence). The J segment lost 12 bases and the V segment lost 6 bases, leaving 7 bases of the junction unmatched. The CDR3 loop is CASSLGGQGQYF. CDR3 sequence (DNA): TGTGCCAGCAGCTTAGGGGGACAGGGCCAGTATTTT.

In this sample, this clone turned up a few times. V is TRBV28 and J is TRBJ1-3, with D hard to call. The CDR3 has 17 residues. Between the trimmed V and J ends, which lost 3 bases and 0 bases, there was a span of 15 bases. The germline V gene has CDR1 MDHEN and CDR2 SYDVKM. Here the CDR3 reads CASSFDPAMSSGNTIYF. The CDR3 DNA reads as TGTGCCAGCAGTTTTGACCCGGCCATGAGCTCTGGAAACACCATATATTTT.

This clone was counted once. The chain links TRBV2 to TRBJ2-3, with D maybe TRBD1 (7 bases). V lost 7 bases and J 0 bases, leaving 11 bases between the germline ends. CDR1 is SNHLY, CDR2 FYNNEI, per germline. The CDR3 length is 14 residues. CDR3 in amino acids: CASIRGASTDTQYF. The CDR3 bases are TGTGCCAGCATCAGGGGGGCCAGCACAGATACGCAGTATTTT.

This rearrangement joins TRBV5-1 to TRBJ1-2, with TRBD1 as a possible D gene (5 bases). The ends were cut back, 0 bases at V and 3 bases at J, with 9 bases in the middle. The CDR3 runs 14 residues. Germline V CDR1 and CDR2: SGHRS, YFSETQ. DNA of the CDR3: TGCGCCAGCAGCTTGGGGTCAGGGTACTATGGCTACACCTTC. As protein: CASSLGSGYYGYTF. The full variable domain, rest sourced from reference TRBV5-1 and TRBJ1-2, is KAGVTQTPRYLIKTRGQQVTLSCSPISGHRSVSWYQQTPGQGLQFLFEYFSETQRNKGNFPGRFSGRQFSNSRSEMNVSTLELGDSALYLCASSLGSGYYGYTFGSGTRLTVV.

The sample holds a few counts of this clone. The chain is built from TRBV19 and TRBJ1-6, with D unclear. Trimming took 6 bases from V and 9 from J, leaving 18 bases between them. The CDR3 spans 15 residues. CDR1 is LNHDA, CDR2 SQIVND, per germline (reference sequence). CDR3 bases: TGTGCCAGTAGCCTCTGGGAAGTAAACGGTTCACCCCTCCACTTT. Amino acid sequence: CASSLWEVNGSPLHF.

The chain couples TRBV29-1 to TRBJ2-1; D is uncertain. Germline CDR1 is SQVTM and CDR2 is ANQGSEA. The CDR3 runs 13 residues. The V and J ends lost 3 bases and 9 bases respectively, with 15 bases between them. The CDR3 sequence is CSVDIPRVGEQFF. CDR3 in DNA: TGCAGCGTTGATATCCCTCGCGTGGGTGAGCAGTTCTTC.

This clone was detected a few times. The genes are TRBV14 and TRBJ2-1; the match to TRBD1 covers 7 bases. Germline trimming cut 5 bases from V and 5 bases from J; bases unmatched to any gene: 6. This CDR3 region has 14 residues. Germline V gives CDR1 SGHDN, CDR2 FVKESK. The CDR3 loop is CASSSRDSNNEQFF. Written as DNA, the CDR3 is TGTGCCAGCAGCTCCAGGGACAGTAACAATGAGCAGTTCTTC. The variable domain in full, with the rest retrieved from reference TRBV14 and TRBJ2-1, is EAGVTQFPSHSVIEKGQTVTLRCDPISGHDNLYWYRRVMGKEIKFLLHFVKESKQDESGMPNNRFLAERTGGTYSTLKVQPAELEDSGVYFCASSSRDSNNEQFFGPGTRLTVL.

This clone has only a few counts. The V gene is TRBV28, the J gene TRBJ2-7; D possibly corresponds to TRBD1 (6 bases). This CDR3 has 13 residues. V lost 7 bases to trimming and J lost 1 base, with 11 bases between them. From germline, CDR1 is MDHEN and CDR2 SYDVKM. The DNA for the CDR3 is TGTGCCAGCAAGGGGACAAGGTCCTACGAGCAGTACTTC. This sequence encodes CASKGTRSYEQYF.

The chain is built from TRBV28 and TRBJ1-2; D call uncertain. The CDR3 length is 14 residues. The germline gives CDR1 MDHEN, CDR2 SYDVKM. Trimming took off 3 bases at V and 4 bases at J, with 12 bases between the two ends. CDR3 region: CASSLELTAYGYTF. In nucleotides, the CDR3 is TGTGCCAGCAGTTTGGAATTGACGGCCTATGGCTACACCTTC.

The chain uses TRBV30 and TRBJ2-3; TRBD1 matches at 7 bases. This CDR3 has 14 amino acids. V lost 1 base, J lost 4 bases, and 5 bases stayed unmatched. CDR1 is GTSNPN and CDR2 is SVGIG in the germline V gene (reference sequence). CDR3 amino acids: CAWSAVQGPDTQYF. The CDR3 nucleotides are TGTGCCTGGAGTGCGGTACAGGGGCCAGATACGCAGTATTTT.

The chain combines TRBV27 with TRBJ2-7; D not resolved. Per germline, CDR1 MNHEY and CDR2 SMNVEV (reference sequence). The length of the CDR3 is 12 residues. Between the trimmed V and J ends, which lost 10 bases and 3 bases, there was a span of 13 bases. The CDR3 region is CATSTPGYEQYF. The CDR3 nucleotides are TGTGCCACCTCCACGCCGGGCTACGAGCAGTACTTC.

The chain recombines TRBV4-2 with TRBJ2-6; D may be TRBD1 (5 bases). The CDR3 extends over 17 amino acids. V was trimmed by 0 bases and J by 0 bases, leaving 9 bases between them. Germline V lookup: CDR1 LGHNA, CDR2 YNFKEQ. The CDR3 region is CASSQDGAHSGANVLTF. The CDR3 DNA follows: TGTGCCAGCAGCCAAGATGGGGCGCACTCTGGGGCCAACGTCCTGACTTTC.

In its sample, this clone was seen a few times. The sample contains more than one DNA sequence encoding this CDR3. This chain connects TRBV29-1 to TRBJ1-1; TRBD1 agrees at 9 bases. The CDR3 consists of 14 residues. V gave up 5 bases and J gave up 2 bases; unmatched junction bases: 6. CDR1 and CDR2 from the germline V gene are SQVTM and ANQGSEA. The CDR3: CSVLGQGLNTEAFF. CDR3 in DNA: TGCAGCGTTCTGGGACAGGGACTAAACACTGAAGCTTTCTTT.

The rearrangement joins TRBV13 to TRBJ2-7; tentatively, D is TRBD1 (6 bases). Germline V lookup: CDR1 PRHDT, CDR2 FYEKMQ (reference sequence). The length of the CDR3 is 12 residues. Deletions cut 5 bases from V and 4 bases from J, with 9 bases between. As DNA, the CDR3 is TGTGCCAGCAGCACGGGACAATACGAGCAGTACTTC. Translation gives CASSTGQYEQYF.

The chain carries TRBV2 and TRBJ1-2; the D is unclear. Trimming took 3 bases from V and 5 from J, leaving 10 bases between them. From germline, CDR1 is SNHLY and CDR2 FYNNEI. CDR3 length equals 13 residues. The CDR3 region has the DNA TGTGCCAGCAGTGAGACCTCCGGGTATGGCTACACCTTC. This translates into CASSETSGYGYTF. The entire variable domain, with the rest obtained from reference TRBV2 and TRBJ1-2, is as follows: EPEVTQTPSHQVTQMGQEVILRCVPISNHLYFYWYRQILGQKVEFLVSFYNNEISEKSEIFDDQFSVERPDGSNFTLKIRSTKLEDSAMYFCASSETSGYGYTFGSGTRLTVV.

This chain joins TRBV14 and TRBJ2-5, with D maybe TRBD1 (5 bases). V lost 2 bases and J lost 5, with 15 bases in between. Germline CDR1 SGHDN, CDR2 FVKESK. The CDR3 extends over 15 amino acids. The CDR3: CASSQQGLVWETQYF. Written as DNA, the CDR3 is TGTGCCAGCAGCCAACAGGGCCTTGTCTGGGAGACCCAGTACTTC.

This clone was recorded once. The chain carries TRBV27 and TRBJ2-7; 9 positions match TRBD1. This CDR3 is 14 amino acids long. V was pared by 9 bases and J by 4 bases, with 10 bases of the junction left unmatched. Germline lookup yields CDR1 MNHEY and CDR2 SMNVEV (reference sequence). The CDR3 spells CASKGGQGQYEQYF. As DNA, the CDR3 is TGTGCCAGTAAGGGGGGACAGGGTCAGTACGAGCAGTACTTC.

The chain combines TRBV10-2 with TRBJ1-1; D is uncertain. CDR1 and CDR2 from the germline V gene are WSHSY and SAAADI. CDR3 length: 13 amino acids. Trimming shortened V by 10 bases and J by 1 base, and 13 bases separated the two germline ends. CDR3 in amino acids: CATITGRNTEAFF. CDR3 nucleotides: TGCGCCACCATCACTGGGAGGAACACTGAAGCTTTCTTT.

The chain uses TRBV30 and TRBJ1-2; the D is unclear. Trimming took 3 bases from V and 9 from J, leaving 14 bases between them. CDR3 length equals 12 residues. Germline CDR1 reads GTSNPN; CDR2 reads SVGIG (reference sequence). The DNA for the CDR3 is TGTGCCTGGAGCCCGGCAGGAGGTCGCTACACCTTC. Translating gives CAWSPAGGRYTF.

This chain links TRBV6-5 with TRBJ1-2; TRBD1 agrees at 8 bases. From germline, CDR1 is MNHEY and CDR2 SVGAGI. The CDR3 covers 14 residues. J was trimmed by 5 bases and V by 6 bases; bases with no gene match: 8. CDR3 nucleotide sequence: TGTGCCAGCAGGACAGGACAGGGCTTTTATGGCTACACCTTC. It is translated as CASRTGQGFYGYTF.

This clone was seen more than once but under ten times. V gene TRBV28 combines with J gene TRBJ2-5; no clear D. Trimming left V 0 bases short and J 5 bases short, with 7 bases between. Germline values: CDR1 MDHEN, CDR2 SYDVKM. This CDR3 is built from 13 residues. The DNA of the CDR3 is TGTGCCAGCAGTTTATGGGGTGGTGAGACCCAGTACTTC. Translation gives CASSLWGGETQYF.

V gene TRBV29-1 combines with J gene TRBJ2-3; D is possibly TRBD1 (5 bases). CDR1 and CDR2 (germline): SQVTM, ANQGSEA. This CDR3 contains 14 residues. The V and J ends lost 0 bases and 5 bases respectively, with 12 bases between them. CDR3 in amino acids: CSVEEYRRGDTQYF. CDR3 bases: TGCAGCGTTGAAGAATATCGAAGGGGAGATACGCAGTATTTT.

This chain connects TRBV29-1 to TRBJ2-6; no clear D gene. Germline-derived CDR1 and CDR2 are SQVTM and ANQGSEA. The V gene lost 0 bases and the J gene lost 0 bases, with 9 bases spanning the gap. This CDR3 is 16 amino acids long. The CDR3 DNA reads TGCAGCGTTGAAGAAAGGTGGAACTCTGGGGCCAACGTCCTGACTTTC. It specifies CSVEERWNSGANVLTF.

This clone was recorded a few times. The chain employs TRBV29-1 and TRBJ2-2; tentative D call: TRBD2 (5 bases). Per the germline V gene, CDR1 is SQVTM and CDR2 is ANQGSEA. V shed 3 bases and J shed 7 bases, with 12 bases lying between them. This CDR3 is 13 amino acids long. CDR3 sequence reads: CSVEVLAGGELFF. For the CDR3, the DNA is TGCAGCGTTGAGGTCCTGGCGGGCGGGGAGCTGTTTTTT.

The V call is TRBV29-1, the J call TRBJ2-3; 7 positions agree with TRBD1. After removal of 3 bases from V and 4 bases from J, the junction contained 10 bases not matched to a gene. The germline V gene has CDR1 SQVTM and CDR2 ANQGSEA. CDR3 length: 15 amino acids. CDR3: CSVDPGTDVADTQYF. The CDR3, as DNA: TGCAGCGTTGACCCCGGGACAGACGTCGCAGATACGCAGTATTTT.

This clone showed up just a few times. CDR3 loop: CASSSGQGQAKNIQYF. The DNA for the CDR3 is TGCGCCAGCAGCTCGGGACAGGGGCAGGCCAAAAACATTCAGTACTTC. This sequence joins TRBV5-1 and TRBJ2-4; 10 bases line up with TRBD1. Germline-derived CDR1 and CDR2 are SGHRS and YFSETQ. V gave up 3 bases and J gave up 1 base; unmatched junction bases: 4. The CDR3 covers 16 residues.